These 18 T cell receptor beta chains originate from one sample sequenced in a study of naive and memory T cell subsets. An equimolar mix of two oligonucleotides served as the beta constant-region primer for TRBC1 and TRBC2. Four rounds of PCR amplified the ligated cDNA using nested alpha and beta constant-region primers plus SP2. A single record per CDR3 protein comes from TCRdb applying MiXCR to the UMI-ligation and nested PCR reads. This sample yields over 100,000 distinct CDR3 sequences, of which 36% are seen a single time; less than 1% belongs to the top ten. The sequenced sample consisted of central memory CD4+ T cells from blood. Receptor source: a human donor in good health.

The CDR3: CASSRLGTEQFF. DNA for the CDR3: TGTGCCAGCAGTAGACTCGGGACTGAGCAGTTCTTC. The chain uses TRBV27 and TRBJ2-1; either TRBD1 or TRBD2 may supply D (5 bases each). The germline CDR1 and CDR2 sequences are MNHEY and SMNVEV (reference sequence). The CDR3 is made up of 12 amino acids. V gave up 5 bases and J gave up 9 bases, with 11 bases separating them.

This chain connects TRBV6-5 to TRBJ2-7, with TRBD2 as a possible D gene (5 bases). The ends were cut back, 8 bases at V and 2 bases at J, with 7 bases in the middle. Looked up from germline, CDR1 is MNHEY and CDR2 is SVGAGI. CDR3 size: 11 residues. The CDR3 DNA reads TGTGCCAGCGCCGGGGCCTACGAGCAGTACTTC. Translated, it gives CASAGAYEQYF.

The V gene is TRBV6-2 or TRBV6-3, the J gene TRBJ1-2, with D possibly matching TRBD1 (6 bases). The CDR3 is made up of 13 amino acids. The germline CDR1 and CDR2 sequences are MNHEY and SVGEGT. V was cut by 6 bases and J by 2 bases, with 10 bases left in between. The CDR3 DNA sequence: TGTGCCAGCAGAGACGACAGGAACTATGGCTACACCTTC. It encodes CASRDDRNYGYTF.

In nucleotides, the CDR3 is TGCAGTGCTAGTAAAGCGGGAGTGGGGTGGGGAGATACGCAGTATTTT. This encodes CSASKAGVGWGDTQYF. The chain couples TRBV20-1 to TRBJ2-3, with 8 bases fitting TRBD2. The V and J ends lost 3 bases and 5 bases, in that order; junction bases with no gene match: 13. CDR3 length: 16 amino acids. CDR1 is DFQATT, CDR2 SNEGSKA, per germline (reference sequence).

The genes are TRBV4-1 and TRBJ2-7; D unresolved. Germline CDR1 and CDR2: MGHRA and YSYEKL. The CDR3 has 14 amino acids. V lost 0 bases, J lost 0 bases, and 6 bases lay in between. The CDR3 region has the DNA TGCGCCAGCAGCCAAGATGGTAGCTCCTACGAGCAGTACTTC. The encoded protein is CASSQDGSSYEQYF.

V gene TRBV12-3 or TRBV12-4 combines with J gene TRBJ1-5, with D tentatively TRBD1 (5 bases). The V end lost 8 bases, the J end lost 7 bases, and 15 bases lay between the germline ends. The CDR3 extends over 13 amino acids. The CDR3 DNA reads as TGTGCCAGCGGAATGGGGGGGGGGCAGCCCCAGCATTTT. Translating gives CASGMGGGQPQHF.

V gene TRBV20-1 combines with J gene TRBJ2-5; D gene ambiguous. V dropped 3 bases and J dropped 5 bases, with 10 bases sitting between them. The CDR3 totals 12 residues. Germline CDR1 reads DFQATT; CDR2 reads SNEGSKA (reference sequence). The CDR3 sequence: CSASRLIETQYF. CDR3 coding DNA: TGCAGTGCTAGTAGGTTGATCGAGACCCAGTACTTC.

The CDR3 DNA is TGTGCCAGCACCCGGACAGGGGGCTTCAATGAGCAGTTCTTC. Protein: CASTRTGGFNEQFF. V usage is TRBV12-3 or TRBV12-4 and J usage is TRBJ2-1; TRBD1 matches at 11 bases. CDR3 length: 14 residues. Trimming took 7 bases from V and 6 from J; bases not matched to a gene: 5.

This clonotype showed up just a few times. The chain joins TRBV12-3 or TRBV12-4 to TRBJ2-2, with D perhaps TRBD1 (6 bases). This CDR3 contains 14 residues. The V and J ends lost 8 bases and 1 base respectively, with 11 bases between them. CDR3 amino acids: CASSQDRNTGELFF. The CDR3 DNA is TGTGCCAGCTCCCAGGACAGGAACACCGGGGAGCTGTTTTTT.

The chain uses TRBV28 and TRBJ2-1; 8 bases match TRBD1. V was pared by 8 bases and J by 0 bases, with 3 bases of the junction left unmatched. Germline assignment: CDR1 MDHEN and CDR2 SYDVKM. There are 14 residues in the CDR3. The CDR3 region is CASWDRSSYNEQFF. The DNA of the CDR3 is TGTGCCAGCTGGGACAGGAGCTCCTACAATGAGCAGTTCTTC.

This clonotype was counted only a few times. The V gene is TRBV29-1, the J gene TRBJ1-1; D is perhaps TRBD1 (6 bases). CDR1 SQVTM and CDR2 ANQGSEA come from the germline V gene. This CDR3 spans 16 amino acids. The V end lost 6 bases, the J end lost 5 bases, and 25 bases lay between the germline ends. The CDR3 reads CSVSSWDKRSDTEAFF. Here the CDR3 DNA reads TGCAGCGTCTCAAGTTGGGACAAGAGATCGGATACTGAAGCTTTCTTT.

This clonotype was seen more than once but under ten times. The chain has TRBV3-1 and TRBJ2-7; possibly TRBD1 or TRBD2 for D (6 bases each). This CDR3 comprises 11 residues. Germline lookup yields CDR1 LGHDT and CDR2 YNNKEL (reference sequence). Trimming stripped 6 bases from V and 6 bases from J, with 9 bases between. CDR3 protein: CASRKGGEQYF. CDR3 DNA sequence: TGTGCCAGCAGGAAGGGGGGCGAGCAGTACTTC.

The chain links TRBV6-5 to TRBJ2-1; D may be TRBD1 or TRBD2 (6 bases each). The CDR3 has 13 residues. CDR1 MNHEY and CDR2 SVGAGI come from the germline V gene. V lost 6 bases and J lost 7, with 13 bases in between. CDR3 DNA sequence: TGTGCCAGCAGAAGACTAGGGGGGAATGAGCAGTTCTTC. Protein product: CASRRLGGNEQFF.

This clonotype was recorded a few times. The CDR3 reads CASRPTGSTGNTIYF. The CDR3 DNA is TGTGCCAGCAGACCGACAGGGTCTACTGGAAACACCATATATTTT. This chain links TRBV3-1 with TRBJ1-3; 7 nucleotides agree with TRBD1. With 6 bases clipped from V and 2 bases from J, the junction kept 7 bases outside the gene matches. Germline CDR1 LGHDT, CDR2 YNNKEL (reference sequence). This CDR3 is built from 15 residues.

V usage is TRBV12-3 or TRBV12-4 and J usage is TRBJ2-1; TRBD1 aligns across 10 bases. The J segment lost 10 bases and the V segment lost 5 bases, leaving 8 bases of the junction unmatched. The CDR3 runs to 14 residues. The DNA of the CDR3 is TGTGCCAGCAGTCTCAGGACAGGGGGAGGAGAGCAGTTCTTC. Amino acids: CASSLRTGGGEQFF.

This chain uses TRBV20-1 with TRBJ2-7, with 9 nucleotides matching TRBD2. CDR1 is DFQATT and CDR2 is SNEGSKA in the germline V gene (reference sequence). Losses at the gene ends were 0 bases for V and 4 bases for J; bases not matched to a gene: 7. This CDR3 is built from 15 residues. CDR3 region: CSARDMTSGGYEQYF. For the CDR3, the DNA is TGCAGTGCTAGAGATATGACTAGCGGTGGATACGAGCAGTACTTC.

The rearrangement links TRBV6-5 to TRBJ1-5; D gene unclear. Germline V gives CDR1 MNHEY, CDR2 SVGAGI. The CDR3 sequence is 15 residues long. Trimming pared 6 bases from V and 5 bases from J, leaving 17 bases between. CDR3: CASRPRSGNHQPQHF. The CDR3 nucleotides read TGTGCCAGCAGACCCCGGTCGGGTAATCATCAGCCCCAGCATTTT.

This clonotype has only a few counts. The chain is built from TRBV5-5 and TRBJ2-7, with D possibly matching TRBD1 (6 bases). The germline CDR1 and CDR2 sequences are SGHKS and YYEKEE (reference sequence). The CDR3 has 15 amino acids. The V end lost 4 bases, the J end lost 2 bases, and 16 bases lay between the germline ends. The CDR3 is CASSGGQIITYEQYF. The CDR3 DNA sequence: TGTGCCAGCAGCGGCGGACAGATTATCACCTACGAGCAGTACTTC.